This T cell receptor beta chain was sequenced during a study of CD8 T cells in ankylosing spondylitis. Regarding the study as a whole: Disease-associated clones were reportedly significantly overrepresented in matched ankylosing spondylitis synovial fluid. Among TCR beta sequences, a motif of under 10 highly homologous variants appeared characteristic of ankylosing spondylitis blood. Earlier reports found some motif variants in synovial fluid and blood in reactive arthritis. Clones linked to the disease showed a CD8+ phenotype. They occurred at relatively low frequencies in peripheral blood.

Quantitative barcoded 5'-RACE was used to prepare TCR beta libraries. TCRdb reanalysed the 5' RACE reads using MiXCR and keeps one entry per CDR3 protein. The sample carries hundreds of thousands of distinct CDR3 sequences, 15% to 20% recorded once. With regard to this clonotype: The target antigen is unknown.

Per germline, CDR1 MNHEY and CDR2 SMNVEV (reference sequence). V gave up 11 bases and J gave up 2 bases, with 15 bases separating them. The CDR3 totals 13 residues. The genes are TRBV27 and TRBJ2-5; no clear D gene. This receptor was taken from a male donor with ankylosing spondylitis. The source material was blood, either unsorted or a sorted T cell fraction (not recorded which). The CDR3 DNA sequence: TGTGCCTTAAGTTTACTCGATCAAGAGACCCAGTACTTC. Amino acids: CALSLLDQETQYF.